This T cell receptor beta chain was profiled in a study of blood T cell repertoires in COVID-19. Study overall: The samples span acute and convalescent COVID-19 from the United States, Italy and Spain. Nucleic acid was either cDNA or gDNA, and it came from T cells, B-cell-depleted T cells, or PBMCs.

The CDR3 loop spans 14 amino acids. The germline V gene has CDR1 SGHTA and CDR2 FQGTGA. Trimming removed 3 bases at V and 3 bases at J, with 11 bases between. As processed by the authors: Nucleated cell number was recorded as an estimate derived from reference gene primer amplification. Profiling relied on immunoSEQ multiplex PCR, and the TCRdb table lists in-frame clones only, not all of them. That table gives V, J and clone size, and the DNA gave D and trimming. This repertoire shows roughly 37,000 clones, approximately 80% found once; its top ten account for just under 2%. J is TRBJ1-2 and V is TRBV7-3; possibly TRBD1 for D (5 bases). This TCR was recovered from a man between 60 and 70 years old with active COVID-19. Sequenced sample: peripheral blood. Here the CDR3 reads CASSLQGSDYGYTF. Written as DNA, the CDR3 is TGTGCCAGCAGCTTGCAGGGTTCTGACTATGGCTACACCTTC.